These 19 T cell receptor beta chains were all obtained from the same sample, sequenced in a study of control samples from healthy donors and cancer patients. TCRdb's copy holds only in-frame clones and misses some; the assay was immunoSEQ multiplex PCR. Of 130,000 to 150,000 clones in the sample, about 93% were seen once. Sequences were obtained from PBMCs. Source of these receptors: a man in his 60s with colorectal cancer.

The chain employs TRBV28 and TRBJ1-3; 10 nucleotides align to TRBD1. With 5 bases clipped from V and 4 bases from J, the junction kept 8 bases outside the gene matches. Germline V gives CDR1 MDHEN, CDR2 SYDVKM. The CDR3 runs 16 residues. Written as DNA, the CDR3 is TGTGCCAGCAGTCCCCCAGGGACAGGGGCGGGAAACACCATATATTTT. Translated: CASSPPGTGAGNTIYF. Together with reference TRBV28 and TRBJ1-3, the CDR3 gives the full variable domain: DVKVTQSSRYLVKRTGEKVFLECVQDMDHENMFWYRQDPGLGLRLIYFSYDVKMKEKGDIPEGYSVSREKKERFSLILESASTNQTSMYLCASSPPGTGAGNTIYFGEGSWLTVV.

The J gene is TRBJ2-1, the V gene TRBV6-5, with 9 bases fitting TRBD2. This CDR3 spans 15 amino acids. CDR1 and CDR2 from the germline V gene are MNHEY and SVGAGI. The J segment lost 8 bases and the V segment lost 0 bases, leaving 5 bases of the junction unmatched. The DNA for the CDR3 is TGTGCCAGCAGTTACTCCGGACTAGCGACCGATGAGCAGTTCTTC. This sequence encodes CASSYSGLATDEQFF.

The chain uses TRBV3-1 (or the pseudogene TRBV3-2) and TRBJ2-1; no clear D gene. Per the germline V gene, CDR1 is LGHDT and CDR2 is YNNKEL (reference sequence). V was pared by 0 bases and J by 0 bases, with 6 bases between. The CDR3 contains 15 residues. CDR3 sequence: CASSQDLSSYNEQFF. The CDR3 region has the DNA TGTGCCAGCAGCCAAGATCTGAGCTCCTACAATGAGCAGTTCTTC.

V and J are TRBV7-2 and TRBJ2-7; TRBD2 matches at 9 bases. CDR3 size: 14 residues. CDR1 SGHTA and CDR2 FQGNSA come from the germline V gene. The trim removed 1 base at V and 6 bases at J, leaving 4 bases unmatched. CDR3 nucleotides: TGTGCCAGCAGCTTAGTGGGACTAGCTTCCGAGCAGTACTTC. Its translation is CASSLVGLASEQYF. Combining the CDR3 with reference TRBV7-2 and TRBJ2-7 gives the whole variable domain GAGVSQSPSNKVTEKGKDVELRCDPISGHTALYWYRQSLGQGLEFLIYFQGNSAPDKSGLPSDRFSAERTGGSVSTLTIQRTQQEDSAVYLCASSLVGLASEQYFGPGTRLTVT.

This clone has a count of ten or more. The chain combines TRBV12-3 or TRBV12-4 with TRBJ2-6; 9 positions match TRBD1. The J segment lost 13 bases and the V segment lost 1 base, leaving 2 bases of the junction unmatched. CDR3 length equals 13 residues. The CDR3 spells CASSLGTGAVLTF. DNA of the CDR3: TGTGCCAGCAGTTTAGGGACAGGGGCGGTCCTGACTTTC.

The V and J genes are TRBV14 and TRBJ2-2; D is unclear. Germline-derived CDR1 and CDR2 are SGHDN and FVKESK. The CDR3 is 13 residues long. V was shortened by 4 bases and J by 4 bases, with 7 bases between the two germline ends. In DNA, the CDR3 is TGTGCCAGCAGCCTGGGTGGCACCGGGGAGCTGTTTTTT. Protein: CASSLGGTGELFF.

The genes are TRBV12-3 or TRBV12-4 and TRBJ1-1; D is perhaps TRBD1 (5 bases). CDR3 length: 13 amino acids. The germline V and J ends were trimmed by 6 bases and 5 bases, with 13 bases remaining between them. The CDR3 is CASRRNRPTEAFF. The CDR3 nucleotides read TGTGCCAGCAGGCGGAACAGGCCGACTGAAGCTTTCTTT.

The chain recombines TRBV11-2 with TRBJ2-2, with TRBD1 as a possible D gene (5 bases). The CDR3 is 15 residues long. Germline V gene data show CDR1 as SGHAT and CDR2 as FQNNGV. Deletions cut 4 bases from V and 4 bases from J, with 13 bases between. DNA for the CDR3: TGTGCCAGCAGCTCGGTGGGGCCCGGCACCGGGGAGCTGTTTTTT. This gives the protein CASSSVGPGTGELFF.

The chain has TRBV5-1 and TRBJ2-1; D may match TRBD1 or TRBD2 (6 bases each). From germline, CDR1 is SGHRS and CDR2 YFSETQ. Trimming left V 0 bases short and J 4 bases short, with 11 bases between. The CDR3 is 15 residues long. CDR3 in DNA: TGCGCCAGCAGCTTGGAGGGGGGTCCATACAATGAGCAGTTCTTC. It specifies CASSLEGGPYNEQFF.

The chain carries TRBV19 and TRBJ1-1; D gene unclear. The CDR3 sequence is 13 residues long. V lost 1 base to trimming and J lost 6 bases, with 9 bases between them. Germline-derived CDR1 and CDR2 are LNHDA and SQIVND (reference sequence). In DNA form, the CDR3 reads TGTGCCAGTAGTATAGGACAAGGCGCTGAAGCTTTCTTT. This codes for CASSIGQGAEAFF.

This clone was seen a few times. The chain carries TRBV30 and TRBJ2-6; D is ambiguous. This CDR3 is 11 amino acids long. Germline values: CDR1 GTSNPN, CDR2 SVGIG (reference sequence). Between the trimmed V and J ends, which lost 6 bases and 0 bases, there was a span of 0 bases. This CDR3 reads CACSGANVLTF. CDR3 sequence (DNA): TGTGCCTGCTCTGGGGCCAACGTCCTGACTTTC.

The chain combines TRBV18 with TRBJ1-1; D not resolved. CDR3 length equals 12 residues. V lost 3 bases and J 5 bases, leaving 7 bases between the germline ends. Looked up from germline, CDR1 is KGHSH and CDR2 is LQKENI. The CDR3 nucleotides are TGTGCCAGCTCACCGGCGAAGACTGAAGCTTTCTTT. Translated: CASSPAKTEAFF.

The rearrangement joins TRBV5-1 to TRBJ2-3; D may match TRBD1 or TRBD2 (5 bases each). Trimming removed 4 bases at V and 7 bases at J, with 16 bases between. CDR3 length: 14 residues. Germline V gene data show CDR1 as SGHRS and CDR2 as YFSETQ. The CDR3 DNA follows: TGCGCCAGCAGCCTTTGGGACCGGGGTTATACGCAGTATTTT. It encodes CASSLWDRGYTQYF.

This clone has just one count. DNA of the CDR3: TGTGCCAGCAGCTCGACAGGGCTTAGCTCTGGGGCCAACGTCCTGACTTTC. It specifies CASSSTGLSSGANVLTF. The V and J genes are TRBV5-4 and TRBJ2-6; 7 bases are shared with TRBD1. The CDR3 consists of 17 residues. Germline V gives CDR1 SGHNT, CDR2 YYREEE (reference sequence). V dropped 3 bases and J dropped 0; count of bases not matched to a gene: 6.

This rearrangement joins TRBV7-9 to TRBJ2-7, with 11 bases fitting TRBD2. V gave up 3 bases and J gave up 4 bases; unmatched junction bases: 2. The CDR3 has 14 residues. Germline V lookup: CDR1 SEHNR, CDR2 FQNEAQ (reference sequence). In DNA, the CDR3 is TGTGCCAGCAGCTTGTCTAGCGGGGGGTACGAGCAGTACTTC. Protein sequence: CASSLSSGGYEQYF.

On this clone itself: An end of the junction does not agree with germline; a read error may underlie this. Other nucleotide sequences in the sample specify the same CDR3. This chain uses TRBV4-3 with TRBJ1-6; maybe TRBD1 (5 bases). Germline V gene sequence: CDR1 LGHNA, CDR2 YSLEER. CDR3 length: 15 residues. The CDR3 protein is CASSQGIGVVSPLHF. In nucleotides, the CDR3 is TGCGCCAGCAGTCAAGGGATAGGGGTGGTTTCACCCCTCCACTTT.

The rearrangement links TRBV6-5 to TRBJ2-5; 8 bases are shared with TRBD1. The CDR3 is 14 residues long. The germline V gene encodes CDR1 MNHEY and CDR2 SVGAGI. J lost 5 bases, V lost 6 bases, and 8 bases had no gene match. CDR3 protein: CASRDPGGWETQYF. DNA of the CDR3: TGTGCCAGCAGGGATCCAGGGGGCTGGGAGACCCAGTACTTC.

J is TRBJ2-7 and V is TRBV27; no reliable D call. The length of the CDR3 is 13 residues. Germline assignment: CDR1 MNHEY and CDR2 SMNVEV (reference sequence). V was shortened by 3 bases and J by 0 bases, with 6 bases between the two germline ends. In DNA form, the CDR3 reads TGTGCCAGCAGTTTCACAGTCTCCTACGAGCAGTACTTC. It is translated as CASSFTVSYEQYF.

The genes are TRBV5-1 and TRBJ1-2, with 9 nucleotides matching TRBD1. Losses at the gene ends were 2 bases for V and 6 bases for J; bases not matched to a gene: 8. Germline V gives CDR1 SGHRS, CDR2 YFSETQ. CDR3 size: 15 residues. The CDR3 sequence is CASSFGTGREDGYTF. In DNA form, the CDR3 reads TGCGCCAGCAGCTTCGGGACAGGGCGGGAAGATGGCTACACCTTC.